A selection of T cell receptor beta chains follows, all from one sample in a study of cytomegalovirus exposure and HLA in healthy donors. Repertoires were generated with immunoSEQ multiplex PCR, while TCRdb's copy carries only in-frame clones and drops some. The table for this sample gives tens of thousands of clones. The sequencing input was PBMCs. The receptors derive from a female donor in good health and CMV-seropositive. Each CDR3 is given with its conserved first and last residue. A D gene is named only where the DNA matches it firmly.

TRBV19,TRBD1,TRBJ2-7,TGTGCCAGTAGTATAGCCCAGGGGACAGCCTACGAGCAGTACTTC,CASSIAQGTAYEQYF
TRBV28,NA,TRBJ2-7,TGTGCCAGCAACAGGCCCACCTACGAGCAGTACTTC,CASNRPTYEQYF
TRBV29-1,TRBD2,TRBJ2-1,TGCAGCGTTGAGCAGCAGGGAGGGTTCTACAATGAGCAGTTCTTC,CSVEQQGGFYNEQFF
TRBV27,NA,TRBJ1-1,TGTGCCAGCAGTCCCCTACAGACCAACACTGAAGCTTTCTTT,CASSPLQTNTEAFF
TRBV2,TRBD1,TRBJ1-1,TGTGCCAGCAGTTTGGTACAGGGGGTAGGGGCTGAAGCTTTCTTT,CASSLVQGVGAEAFF
TRBV18,NA,TRBJ2-7,TGTGCCAGCTCACGGACAGCCTACGAGCAGTACTTC,CASSRTAYEQYF
TRBV4-3,NA,TRBJ1-1,TGCGCCAGCAGTCAGAACACTGAAGCTTTCTTT,CASSQNTEAFF
TRBV6-5,TRBD1,TRBJ2-5,TGTGCCAGCAAGCCGGACAGGGAGTGGGAGACCCAGTACTTC,CASKPDREWETQYF
TRBV19,TRBD1,TRBJ2-7,TGTGCCAGTAGTGTAGGACAGGTGCCCTACGAGCAGTACTTC,CASSVGQVPYEQYF
TRBV27,NA,TRBJ2-5,TGTGCCAGCAGCTTGACATTCCAAGAGACCCAGTACTTC,CASSLTFQETQYF
TRBV28,TRBD1,TRBJ1-2,TGTGCCAGCAGTTTATCGGCAGGGGGTCGCCTGGGAAAGCCCTACACCTTC,CASSLSAGGRLGKPYTF
TRBV27,TRBD1,TRBJ1-2,TGTGCCAGCAGTCCCCAGGGGGGTGGCTACACCTTC,CASSPQGGGYTF
TRBV9,NA,TRBJ1-2,TGTGCCAGCAGCGTAGACGGCCAGGGTCGTACTTACTATGGCTACACCTTC,CASSVDGQGRTYYGYTF